Below, 9 T cell receptor beta chains from the same sample are listed, as sequenced in a study of OX40 agonist ivuxolimab in advanced cancers. Assay used: immunoSEQ multiplex PCR; TCRdb lists only in-frame clones, some missing. The sample has fewer than 85,000 clones, about 80% seen once; the top ten hold more than 0.5%. Sequencing used CD4+ or CD8+ T cells sorted from blood, obtained in a trial of the OX40 agonist ivuxolimab. Receptor source: an adult with an advanced solid tumor such as melanoma, head and neck, liver or kidney cancer.

The gene calls are TRBV18 and TRBJ2-2; D may correspond to TRBD1 or TRBD2 (6 bases each). This CDR3 is built from 17 residues. Germline lookup yields CDR1 KGHSH and CDR2 LQKENI. V was cut by 3 bases and J by 2 bases, with 16 bases left in between. In DNA, the CDR3 is TGTGCCAGCTCACCGTACGAGGAGGGGGTAAACACCGGGGAGCTGTTTTTT. Amino acid sequence: CASSPYEEGVNTGELFF.

This chain uses TRBV29-1 with TRBJ1-2; 7 positions match TRBD1. Germline V gives CDR1 SQVTM, CDR2 ANQGSEA. The CDR3 spans 14 residues. The ends lost 6 bases at V and 5 bases at J; junction bases unmatched: 12. In nucleotides, the CDR3 is TGCAGCGTCCCCTTCAAGGGGGCTGGGTATGGCTACACCTTC. This translates into CSVPFKGAGYGYTF.

This chain uses TRBV9 with TRBJ2-1; D possibly corresponds to TRBD2 (6 bases). The germline gives CDR1 SGDLS, CDR2 YYNGEE. The CDR3 is 16 amino acids. With 0 bases removed from V and 4 bases from J, the gap between germline ends came to 14 bases. CDR3 residues: CASSVGGDNPYNEQFF. The CDR3, as DNA: TGTGCCAGCAGCGTAGGCGGGGATAACCCTTACAATGAGCAGTTCTTC.

The chain carries TRBV9 and TRBJ2-7; 7 bases match TRBD2. Germline CDR1 is SGDLS and CDR2 is YYNGEE. The CDR3 is 15 amino acids. Trimming cost V 4 bases and J 6 bases; bases outside gene matches: 13. This CDR3 reads CASSPQLSGGAEQYF. CDR3 coding DNA: TGTGCCAGCAGCCCCCAGTTATCGGGGGGAGCCGAGCAGTACTTC. The variable domain in full, with the rest retrieved from reference TRBV9 and TRBJ2-7, is DSGVTQTPKHLITATGQRVTLRCSPRSGDLSVYWYQQSLDQGLQFLIQYYNGEERAKGNILERFSAQQFPDLHSELNLSSLELGDSALYFCASSPQLSGGAEQYFGPGTRLTVT.

The chain has TRBV23-1 and TRBJ2-1; 10 bases are a match to TRBD1. TRBV23-1 is classed as an ORF, of uncertain function. V trimming: 3 bases; J trimming: 8 bases; junction bases outside the gene matches: 13. The CDR3 covers 17 residues. CDR3 protein: CASSQCPLGDRGDEQFF. In nucleotides, the CDR3 is TGCGCCAGCAGTCAGTGCCCCCTAGGGGACAGGGGAGATGAGCAGTTCTTC.

The chain recombines TRBV7-3 with TRBJ2-1; 7 positions agree with TRBD1. Looked up from germline, CDR1 is SGHTA and CDR2 is FQGTGA. The CDR3 has 15 amino acids. The junction had 8 bases not matched to a gene; V was cut back by 2 bases and J by 7 bases. The CDR3 spells CASSLSGTVGNEQFF. CDR3 in DNA: TGTGCCAGCAGCTTATCCGGGACAGTAGGAAATGAGCAGTTCTTC.

This chain links TRBV11-3 with TRBJ2-1; TRBD2 matches 10 bases. Germline V gene sequence: CDR1 SGHNT, CDR2 YENEEA. This CDR3 region has 15 residues. V shed 1 base and J 8 bases; nucleotides not matched to a gene: 5. CDR3 sequence reads: CASSLGLAGVDEQFF. The CDR3 DNA reads TGTGCCAGCAGCTTAGGGCTAGCGGGAGTAGATGAGCAGTTCTTC.

The chain employs TRBV7-2 and TRBJ2-1; 10 nucleotides align to TRBD1. The CDR3 contains 14 residues. Germline-derived CDR1 and CDR2 are SGHTA and FQGNSA. With V trimmed by 4 bases and J by 6 bases, 3 bases remained unmatched. The CDR3 region is CASSSTGGINEQFF. The CDR3 DNA follows: TGTGCCAGCAGCTCGACAGGGGGCATCAATGAGCAGTTCTTC.

The chain has TRBV5-4 and TRBJ1-2, with 8 bases identical to TRBD1. Germline CDR1 is SGHNT and CDR2 is YYREEE (reference sequence). The CDR3 spans 14 residues. The V segment lost 2 bases and the J segment 6 bases; nucleotides outside the gene matches: 6. Here the CDR3 reads CASSFRGRADGYTF. The CDR3 DNA reads as TGTGCCAGCAGCTTCAGGGGGCGCGCGGATGGCTACACCTTC.